Described below is a single T cell receptor (beta chain) sequence and its context. Its antigen is still unknown. These data belong to a study of OX40 agonist ivuxolimab in advanced cancers. TCRdb's copy holds only in-frame clones and misses some; the assay was immunoSEQ multiplex PCR. The sample contains more than 65,000 clones, about nine tenths of which appear only once. The CDR3 consists of 15 residues. Trimming took off 6 bases at V and 2 bases at J, with 12 bases between the two ends. The germline CDR1 and CDR2 sequences are SGHNT and YYREEE (reference sequence). Regarding the study as a whole: Among the lowest peripheral clonal expansion occurred in 0.1-3.0 mg/kg partial responders.

Sequenced material: CD4+ or CD8+ T cells sorted from blood, taken in a trial of the OX40 agonist ivuxolimab. This receptor was identified in an adult with an advanced solid tumor such as melanoma, head and neck, liver or kidney cancer. The chain carries TRBV5-4 and TRBJ2-6; D is possibly TRBD2 (6 bases). DNA of the CDR3: TGTGCCAGCAACCGTTGGGGGGCTGGGGCCAACGTCCTGACTTTC. Its translation is CASNRWGAGANVLTF.